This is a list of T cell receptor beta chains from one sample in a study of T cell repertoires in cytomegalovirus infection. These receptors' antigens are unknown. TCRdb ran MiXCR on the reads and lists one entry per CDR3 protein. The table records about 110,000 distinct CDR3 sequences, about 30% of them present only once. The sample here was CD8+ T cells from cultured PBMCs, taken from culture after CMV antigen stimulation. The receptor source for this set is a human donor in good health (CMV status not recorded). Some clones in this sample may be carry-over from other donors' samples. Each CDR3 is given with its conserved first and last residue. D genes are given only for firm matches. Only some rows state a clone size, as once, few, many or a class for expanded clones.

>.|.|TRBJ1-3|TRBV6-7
TGTGCCAGCAGTTACTCGCTGGGGGCGTCTGGAAACACCATATATTTT
CASSYSLGASGNTIYF
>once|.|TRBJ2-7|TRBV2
TGTGCCAGCAGTGAGGAATCGGGGGCCTTCTACGAGCAGTACTTC
CASSEESGAFYEQYF
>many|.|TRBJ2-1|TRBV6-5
TGTGCCAGCAGTTACCTTTCTTCGGGGGACAATGAGCAGTTCTTC
CASSYLSSGDNEQFF
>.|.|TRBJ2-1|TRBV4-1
TGCGGCAGCAGCCAAGCACTCCTCCCCCCTAGTCATGAGCAGTTCTTC
CGSSQALLPPSHEQFF
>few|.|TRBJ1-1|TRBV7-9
TGTGCCAGCAGCCCGCTCGAACATGTTAACACTGAAGCTTTCTTT
CASSPLEHVNTEAFF
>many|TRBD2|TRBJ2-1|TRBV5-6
TGTGCCAGCAGCTGGGGAGGGCGTGAGCAGTTCTTC
CASSWGGREQFF
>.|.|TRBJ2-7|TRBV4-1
TGCGCCAGCAGCCTCAGGAGGGAATCGGACGAGCAGTACTTC
CASSLRRESDEQYF
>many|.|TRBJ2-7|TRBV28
TGTGCCAGCAGTTTCCTAGGAGGCTACGAGCAGTACTTC
CASSFLGGYEQYF
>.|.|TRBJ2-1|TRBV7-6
TGTGCCAGCAGCTCGCTGGGGGGTGAGCAGTTCTTC
CASSSLGGEQFF
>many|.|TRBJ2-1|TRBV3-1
TGTGCCAGCAGCCAAGATAAGGAGGATTTAAGACACAATGAGCAGTTCTTC
CASSQDKEDLRHNEQFF
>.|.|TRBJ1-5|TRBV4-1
TGCGCCAGCAGCCAAGTCTCGGGTCAGCCCCAGCATTTT
CASSQVSGQPQHF
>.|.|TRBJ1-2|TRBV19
TGTGCCAGTGACCCGGGACTAGACTATGGCTACACCTTC
CASDPGLDYGYTF
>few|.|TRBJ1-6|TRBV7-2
TGTGCCAGCAGCTTAGCGTACCAGGGTAATTCACCCCTCCACTTT
CASSLAYQGNSPLHF
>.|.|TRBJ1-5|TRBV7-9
TGTGCCAGCAGCTTAACGGCCAAACCCCAGCATTTT
CASSLTAKPQHF
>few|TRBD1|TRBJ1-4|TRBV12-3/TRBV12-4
TGTGCCAGCAGCATGGACAGGAATAATGAAAAACTGTTTTTT
CASSMDRNNEKLFF
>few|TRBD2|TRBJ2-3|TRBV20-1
TGCAGTGCTAGTGTAGCGGGGGGGATCACAGATACGCAGTATTTT
CSASVAGGITDTQYF
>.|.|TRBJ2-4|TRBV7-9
TGTGCCAGCAGCTTAGTTACAGGGAGGTCCAAAAACATTCAGTACTTC
CASSLVTGRSKNIQYF
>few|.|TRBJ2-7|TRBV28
TGTGCCAGCAGTTTCGAGGGGAAGCAACCCTACGAGCAGTACTTC
CASSFEGKQPYEQYF
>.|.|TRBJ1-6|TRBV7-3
TGTGCCAGCAGCTTAACGTTCCAGAATTCACCCCTCCACTTT
CASSLTFQNSPLHF
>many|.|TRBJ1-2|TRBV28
TGTGCCAGCAATCCACCGACAGGTGACGACTACACCTTC
CASNPPTGDDYTF
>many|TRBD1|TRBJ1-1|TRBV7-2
TGTGCCAGCAGCTTAGAACCAGGGGGAGAAGCTTTCTTT
CASSLEPGGEAFF
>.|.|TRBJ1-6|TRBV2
TGTGCCAGCAAGCAGGGAACAGGCTGGATACCCCTCCACTTT
CASKQGTGWIPLHF
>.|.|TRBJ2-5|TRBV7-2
TGTGCCAGCAGCCCGCGGGGGCCAGAGACCCAGTACTTC
CASSPRGPETQYF
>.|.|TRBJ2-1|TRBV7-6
TGTGCCAGCAGCGAACCGTCGGGGAGCCCCTACAATGAGCAGTTCTTC
CASSEPSGSPYNEQFF
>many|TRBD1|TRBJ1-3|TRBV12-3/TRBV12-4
TGTGCCAGCAGGCTACCGGGACAGCTTGCTGGAGACTCTGGAAACACCATATATTTT
CASRLPGQLAGDSGNTIYF
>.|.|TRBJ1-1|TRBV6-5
TGTGCCAGCAGCCCCCCACGGGGAGACGCTTTCTTT
CASSPPRGDAFF
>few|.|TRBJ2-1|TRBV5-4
TGTGCCAGCAGCGACGGACCTGGACAGTACAATGAGCAGTTCTTC
CASSDGPGQYNEQFF
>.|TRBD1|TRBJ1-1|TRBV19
TGTGCCAGTAGTACGGACAGGAATATTCCTGCCACTGAAGCTTTCTTT
CASSTDRNIPATEAFF
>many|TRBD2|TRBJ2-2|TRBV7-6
TGTGCCAGCAGCTCTAGACTAGCGGGGCCACTGAACACCGGGGAGCTGTTTTTT
CASSSRLAGPLNTGELFF
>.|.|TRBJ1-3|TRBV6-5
TGTGCCAGCACACGCCTATACGGAAACACCATATATTTT
CASTRLYGNTIYF
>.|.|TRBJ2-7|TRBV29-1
TGCAGCGTTGAAGATCAGGGGAGCTCCTACGAGCAGTACTTC
CSVEDQGSSYEQYF
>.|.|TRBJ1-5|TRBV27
TGTGCCACCCAGGGTGGGGGCAATCAGCCCCAGCATTTT
CATQGGGNQPQHF
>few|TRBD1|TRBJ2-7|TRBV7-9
TGTGCCAGCAGCCATGGACAGGCTCCTTACGAGCAGTACTTC
CASSHGQAPYEQYF
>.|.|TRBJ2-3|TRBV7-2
TGTGCCAGCAGCTTCACAGTGTCAATCCCAGATACGCAGTATTTT
CASSFTVSIPDTQYF
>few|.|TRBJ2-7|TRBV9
TGTGCCAGCAGCCTATATACAGGGTCCCACGAGCAGTACTTC
CASSLYTGSHEQYF
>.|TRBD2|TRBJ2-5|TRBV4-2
TGTGCCAGCGCCCACTCGCGGGGGAAAGAGACCCAGTACTTC
CASAHSRGKETQYF
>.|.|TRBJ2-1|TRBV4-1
TGCGCCAGCAGCCAAACCGGGAGTGACTACAATGAGCAGATCTTC
CASSQTGSDYNEQIF
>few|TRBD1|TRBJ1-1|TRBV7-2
TGTGCCAGCAGCTCCTTTACAGGGGCTGAAGCTTTCTTT
CASSSFTGAEAFF
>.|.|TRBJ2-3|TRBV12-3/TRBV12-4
TGTGCCAGCAGCCATACTAGCACAGATACGCAGTATTTT
CASSHTSTDTQYF
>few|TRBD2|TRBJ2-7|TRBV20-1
TGCAGTGCTAGAGATGTAGATAGCGGGGGGTACGAGCAGTACTTC
CSARDVDSGGYEQYF
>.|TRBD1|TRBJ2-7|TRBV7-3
TGTGCCAGCAGCTTAGGAGCGGGACAGGGGGACGAGCAGTACTTC
CASSLGAGQGDEQYF
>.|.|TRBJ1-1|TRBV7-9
TGTGCCAGCAGCCCCAAAAAGGGAGGCGCTGAAGCTTTCTTT
CASSPKKGGAEAFF
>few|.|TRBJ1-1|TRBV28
TGTGCCAGCAGTCTCGCCGGGGTCACTGAAGCTTTCTTT
CASSLAGVTEAFF